What follows are 19 T cell receptor beta chains derived from one specimen sequenced in a study of blood T cell repertoires in COVID-19. The method was immunoSEQ multiplex PCR; TCRdb's version includes in-frame clones alone and lacks a portion of them. This table holds roughly 250,000 clones, approximately 89% found once. Material: peripheral blood. Source of these receptors: a woman aged 45-60 years with acute or convalescent COVID-19.

This chain links TRBV9 with TRBJ1-2; weak D call: TRBD1 (5 bases). V was pared by 0 bases and J by 4 bases, with 13 bases between. Looked up from germline, CDR1 is SGDLS and CDR2 is YYNGEE. This CDR3 comprises 15 residues. The CDR3 coding sequence is TGTGCCAGCAGCGTAGCGCAGGGAATGGGCTATGGCTACACCTTC. Its protein product is CASSVAQGMGYGYTF.

The chain combines TRBV11-3 with TRBJ2-7; D is ambiguous. CDR1 is SGHNT, CDR2 YENEEA, per germline. Trimming took 1 base from V and 1 from J, leaving 5 bases between them. CDR3 length: 13 residues. The CDR3 here is CASSLAQSYEQYF. DNA for the CDR3: TGTGCCAGCAGCTTAGCCCAGTCCTACGAGCAGTACTTC.

V usage is TRBV5-1 and J usage is TRBJ1-1; 10 bases agree with TRBD1. The germline gives CDR1 SGHRS, CDR2 YFSETQ. Trimming took 3 bases from V and 4 from J; bases not matched to a gene: 9. The CDR3 runs to 16 residues. CDR3 sequence (DNA): TGCGCCAGCAGCTCTCCCGACAGGGGGCTTGGCACTGAAGCTTTCTTT. Translated: CASSSPDRGLGTEAFF.

This clone was recorded once. This chain uses TRBV15 with TRBJ1-2; 7 bases are a match to TRBD1. CDR3 length: 17 amino acids. The germline V gene has CDR1 LNHNV and CDR2 YYDKDF (reference sequence). V shed 5 bases, J shed 0 bases, and the junction held 12 bases outside the gene matches. In DNA, the CDR3 is TGTGCCACCAGCGACGGGACAGCGTCGAGCGCTAACTATGGCTACACCTTC. Protein: CATSDGTASSANYGYTF.

The count of this clone is one. The rearrangement joins TRBV28 to TRBJ1-4; 7 bases map to TRBD1. Germline CDR1 reads MDHEN; CDR2 reads SYDVKM. This CDR3 is built from 12 residues. V lost 6 bases and J lost 8; bases outside the gene matches: 3. DNA of the CDR3: TGTGCCAGCAGGGAGGGACAGGAAAAACTGTTTTTT. It translates to CASREGQEKLFF.

The rearrangement uses TRBV5-1 and TRBJ2-1; TRBD2 aligns across 7 bases. Germline CDR1 is SGHRS and CDR2 is YFSETQ. This CDR3 spans 13 amino acids. The J segment lost 5 bases and the V segment lost 4 bases, leaving 3 bases of the junction unmatched. The CDR3 DNA reads TGCGCCAGCAGCGGGAGGGCCCACAATGAGCAGTTCTTC. Amino acids: CASSGRAHNEQFF.

The chain carries TRBV19 and TRBJ1-1, with D possibly being TRBD1 (6 bases). This CDR3 region has 14 residues. Germline V gives CDR1 LNHDA, CDR2 SQIVND (reference sequence). V shed 5 bases and J shed 2 bases, with 12 bases lying between them. CDR3 loop: CASSQTGSNTEAFF. In DNA form, the CDR3 reads TGTGCCAGTAGTCAAACAGGGTCCAACACTGAAGCTTTCTTT.

The rearrangement uses TRBV5-4 and TRBJ1-6; 7 positions match TRBD1. Germline lookup yields CDR1 SGHNT and CDR2 YYREEE (reference sequence). Losses at the gene ends were 4 bases for V and 7 bases for J; bases not matched to a gene: 5. The CDR3 loop spans 14 amino acids. The CDR3 bases are TGTGCCAGCAGCCGGGGACAGTCGAATTCACCCCTCCACTTT. Protein product: CASSRGQSNSPLHF. Variable domain in full (rest from reference TRBV5-4 and TRBJ1-6): ETGVTQSPTHLIKTRGQQVTLRCSSQSGHNTVSWYQQALGQGPQFIFQYYREEENGRGNFPPRFSGLQFPNYSSELNVNALELDDSALYLCASSRGQSNSPLHFGNGTRLTVT.

The genes are TRBV19 and TRBJ1-1; 7 bases match TRBD1. The CDR3 length is 14 residues. The V gene end was trimmed by 6 bases and the J gene end by 1 base; junction bases not matched to a gene: 5. Germline assignment: CDR1 LNHDA and CDR2 SQIVND (reference sequence). DNA for the CDR3: TGTGCCAGTAGCCCAGGACAGGCGAACACTGAAGCTTTCTTT. This gives the protein CASSPGQANTEAFF.

V gene TRBV30 combines with J gene TRBJ2-2, with D maybe TRBD2 (5 bases). Germline V CDR1 and CDR2: GTSNPN, SVGIG (reference sequence). The length of the CDR3 is 17 residues. Trimming cost V 0 bases and J 5 bases, with 19 bases left between them. The CDR3 protein is CAWSVGHGNTGTGELFF. In DNA form, the CDR3 reads TGTGCCTGGAGTGTAGGTCACGGAAACACGGGGACCGGGGAGCTGTTTTTT.

This clone was seen more than once but under ten times. The chain couples TRBV18 to TRBJ1-4, with 9 bases matching TRBD1. This CDR3 is 15 amino acids long. Germline CDR1 KGHSH, CDR2 LQKENI. Trimming removed 0 bases from V and 7 bases from J; junction bases left unmatched: 3. The CDR3 nucleotides read TGTGCCAGCTCACCACCGGGACAGGGACCTGAAAAACTGTTTTTT. It encodes CASSPPGQGPEKLFF.

V and J are TRBV6-1 and TRBJ2-6; D remains unclear. The CDR3 is made up of 15 amino acids. Trimming removed 3 bases from V and 0 bases from J, with 6 bases in between. From germline, CDR1 is MNHNS and CDR2 SASEGT. The CDR3 is CASSDRSSGANVLTF. The CDR3 coding sequence is TGTGCCAGCAGTGACAGATCCTCTGGGGCCAACGTCCTGACTTTC.

The V and J genes are TRBV7-3 and TRBJ2-7; 8 bases are shared with TRBD1. Germline V gene lookup returns CDR1 SGHTA and CDR2 FQGTGA. The CDR3 spans 14 residues. Trimming at V came to 7 bases and at J to 2 bases, leaving 7 bases not matched to a gene. In nucleotides, the CDR3 is TGTGCCAGCACCCCCGGGACAGGAACCTACGAGCAGTACTTC. The encoded protein is CASTPGTGTYEQYF.

This clone has only one observation. This chain joins TRBV28 and TRBJ1-5; TRBD1 is a possible D gene (5 bases). Germline CDR1 and CDR2: MDHEN and SYDVKM. The CDR3 has 19 amino acids. Trimming pared 3 bases from V and 0 bases from J, leaving 21 bases between. CDR3 DNA: TGTGCCAGCAGTTTCGGACCGGGGGGTAGGGAGTATAGCAATCAGCCCCAGCATTTT. Encoded protein: CASSFGPGGREYSNQPQHF.

The rearrangement links TRBV30 to TRBJ1-2; D gene ambiguous. In germline, CDR1 is GTSNPN, CDR2 SVGIG (reference sequence). Trimming left V 2 bases short and J 7 bases short, with 8 bases between. The CDR3 loop spans 11 amino acids. The CDR3 DNA sequence: TGTGCCTGGAGTACGGGTCCTGGCTACACCTTC. It specifies CAWSTGPGYTF.

J is TRBJ1-2 and V is TRBV18, with D possibly being TRBD1 (5 bases). The CDR3 spans 14 residues. The V end lost 3 bases, the J end lost 4 bases, and 12 bases lay between the germline ends. CDR1 is KGHSH and CDR2 is LQKENI in the germline V gene. The CDR3 sequence is CASSPPDIPYGYTF. The CDR3 DNA is TGTGCCAGCTCACCGCCGGACATCCCCTATGGCTACACCTTC.

V usage is TRBV5-1 and J usage is TRBJ1-5; the D gene is possibly TRBD1 (6 bases). V dropped 4 bases and J dropped 5 bases, with 10 bases sitting between them. The CDR3 runs to 13 residues. Looked up from germline, CDR1 is SGHRS and CDR2 is YFSETQ. In DNA, the CDR3 is TGCGCCAGCAGCCCCAGGGGTGATCAGCCCCAGCATTTT. Amino acids: CASSPRGDQPQHF.

V usage is TRBV27 and J usage is TRBJ2-5; 10 bases are a match to TRBD1. The CDR3 is 17 residues long. The ends lost 6 bases at V and 5 bases at J; junction bases unmatched: 15. Germline lookup yields CDR1 MNHEY and CDR2 SMNVEV (reference sequence). CDR3 sequence reads: CASSRKGDRGHRETQYF. Written as DNA, the CDR3 is TGTGCCAGCAGCCGGAAGGGCGACAGGGGGCATCGGGAGACCCAGTACTTC.

The chain joins TRBV28 to TRBJ1-5; possible D gene TRBD1, 5 bases. The germline V gene encodes CDR1 MDHEN and CDR2 SYDVKM. The length of the CDR3 is 15 residues. Trimming removed 6 bases from V and 2 bases from J, with 14 bases in between. The CDR3, as DNA: TGTGCCAGCAGCTTGGGGGGGAACGGCAATCAGCCCCAGCATTTT. Its protein is CASSLGGNGNQPQHF.